This T cell receptor (beta chain) emerged from a study of graft-versus-host responses after intestinal transplantation. Whole-study context: The transplants performed in recipients were multivisceral, liver-intestinal, or isolated intestinal. The whole recipient group had anti-thymocyte globulin induction followed by tacrolimus and steroids for roughly 3 years. Study-level findings and limits: In recipient marrow, GvH clones were found, and some appeared first in ileum or blood. Those patients showing graft-donor T cell macrochimerism displayed high graft-versus-host to host-versus-graft clonal ratios in allografts.

The CDR3 spans 14 residues. In germline, CDR1 is MDHEN, CDR2 SYDVKM. Trimming shortened V by 2 bases and J by 6 bases, and 14 bases separated the two germline ends. The table came from immunoSEQ multiplex PCR; TCRdb's copy has only in-frame clones and leaves some out. The sample has tens of thousands of clones, under 90% seen once; the top ten hold around 0.11%. This clone was detected once. Its antigen is currently unknown. This rearrangement joins TRBV28 to TRBJ2-7, with a possible D match to TRBD2 (7 bases). The sequences come from unstimulated CD4+ T cells sorted from spleen or lymph node cells, collected before intestinal transplant. The sequence came from a human donor who received an intestinal transplant. The CDR3 sequence is CASSLRGGSREQYF. The CDR3 DNA reads as TGTGCCAGCAGTTTAAGGGGGGGCTCGCGCGAGCAGTACTTC.